Listed here is a single T cell receptor (beta chain). Preparing the TCRbeta library involved the use of unique molecular identifiers. TCRdb ran MiXCR on the PCR reads and lists one entry per CDR3 protein. The sample holds approximately 130,000 distinct CDR3 sequences, more than 9.5% seen once. These data originate in a study of T-cell reconstitution after alpha-beta-depleted transplantation in children. The germline CDR1 and CDR2 sequences are SGDLS and YYNGEE. Between the trimmed V and J ends, which lost 2 bases and 5 bases, there was a span of 17 bases. This CDR3 comprises 16 residues. V and J are TRBV9 and TRBJ2-1; D is unresolved. Sequenced here: PBMCs, mostly from graft donor cells, sampled 180 days after TCRalphabeta/CD19-depleted stem cell transplant. This receptor was obtained from a girl less than two years old who had a stem cell transplant for combined immunodeficiency, so the T cells may come from the graft donor. CDR3 in amino acids: CASSVRAGLSNNEQFF. CDR3 sequence (DNA): TGTGCCAGCAGCGTCCGTGCAGGCCTCTCTAACAATGAGCAGTTCTTC.